This T cell receptor (beta chain) was identified during a study of T-cell reconstitution after alpha-beta-depleted transplantation in children. Regarding the study as a whole: Surviving recipient T cells and intrathymic progenitors accounted for some patients' high TCRbeta diversity at day 60.

The library targeted TCRbeta and was prepared with unique molecular identifiers. Using its own MiXCR run on the PCR reads, TCRdb lists one record per CDR3 protein. The sample contains about 120,000 distinct CDR3 sequences, under 25% of which appear only once. This clonotype was picked up many times. The antigen remains undetermined. Trimming took off 2 bases at V and 3 bases at J, with 14 bases between the two ends. The CDR3 is made up of 16 amino acids. Per the germline V gene, CDR1 is SGHDN and CDR2 is FVKESK. The sequence was collected from a male patient aged 2 to 9 who had a stem cell transplant for chronic granulomatous disease, so the T cells may come from the graft donor. The chain employs TRBV14 and TRBJ2-1; TRBD2 might be the D (5 bases). The source was PBMCs, mostly from graft donor cells, collected 180 days after TCRalphabeta/CD19-depleted stem cell transplant. CDR3 DNA sequence: TGTGCCAGCAGCCAACGAGAGGGCATAAACTACAATGAGCAGTTCTTC. Protein product: CASSQREGINYNEQFF.